These T cell receptor beta chains were read from a single sample in a study of T cell repertoires in cytomegalovirus infection. Each CDR3 protein gets one entry after TCRdb re-called the reads with MiXCR. The sample includes more than 200,000 distinct CDR3 sequences, approximately 9.2% of them seen just once. The source material was PBMCs. The receptors stem from a human donor in good health (CMV status not recorded). Some clones in this sample may be carry-over from other donors' samples. The CDR3 runs from the conserved cysteine through the conserved F or W. The order of the fields is V gene, clone size, D gene, J gene, CDR3 DNA, CDR3 protein. D genes are given only for firm matches. Some rows have no size entry. The others give once, few or many, or a class for an expanded clone.

TRBV20-1,few,NA,TRBJ2-7,TGCAGTGCTAGGGGTTTGGATAGCGGAGAAGTCTACGAGCAGTACTTC,CSARGLDSGEVYEQYF
TRBV6-1,many,TRBD2,TRBJ2-7,TGTGCCAGCAGCCAAGGTAGCGGGAGGGCCGGGGAGCAGTACTTC,CASSQGSGRAGEQYF
TRBV7-9,many,NA,TRBJ2-7,TGTGCCAGCAGCCCTCAGATCTACGAGCAGTACTTC,CASSPQIYEQYF
TRBV7-2,many,TRBD2,TRBJ2-1,TGTGCCAGCAGCGCTGCTAGCGGGAACAATGAGCAGTTCTTC,CASSAASGNNEQFF
TRBV6-1,many,TRBD1,TRBJ2-1,TGTGCCAGCAGGTCGTGGGGACAGGGCAACAATGAGCAGTTCTTC,CASRSWGQGNNEQFF
TRBV7-2,many,TRBD1,TRBJ1-1,TGTGCCAGCAGCTCCTACAGGGGGCTAGGGGACACTGAAGCTTTCTTT,CASSSYRGLGDTEAFF
TRBV7-3,few,TRBD2,TRBJ2-2,TGTGCCAGCAGCTTAACTACGGGGGGGGGGTTCACCGGGGAGCTGTTTTTT,CASSLTTGGGFTGELFF
TRBV19,few,NA,TRBJ1-6,TGTGCCAGTAGTCCCCCGGTGTGGTATAATTCACCCCTCCACTTT,CASSPPVWYNSPLHF
TRBV20-1,NA,NA,TRBJ2-4,TGCAGTGCATCACAGGGTACCAAAAACATTCAGTACTTC,CSASQGTKNIQYF
TRBV6-2/TRBV6-3,few,TRBD2,TRBJ2-3,TGTGCCAGCAGTCTCCGTGGGGTAGCGGGGGGCGGGAGCACAGATACGCAGTATTTT,CASSLRGVAGGGSTDTQYF
TRBV7-8,many,NA,TRBJ2-7,TGTGCCAGCAGTTACTCAGGGTCTGACTCCTACGAGCAGTACTTC,CASSYSGSDSYEQYF
TRBV12-3/TRBV12-4,few,NA,TRBJ2-2,TGTGCCAGCACCCTTTACCCCTCCCCCGGGGAGCTGTTTTTT,CASTLYPSPGELFF
TRBV9,many,NA,TRBJ1-1,TGTGCCAGCAGCGTAGAGGTCAGTCTAAACACTGAAGCTTTCTTT,CASSVEVSLNTEAFF
TRBV15,NA,NA,TRBJ1-1,TGTGCCACCAGCATCAAGACAGGCCTCACCAGTGAAGCTTTCTTT,CATSIKTGLTSEAFF
TRBV20-1,few,NA,TRBJ2-1,TGCAGTGCTAGAGATCACCTTTCCTACAATGAGCAGTTCTTC,CSARDHLSYNEQFF
TRBV20-1,few,NA,TRBJ2-2,TGCAGTGCTGACCCCGGGACGGCCCTCACCGGGGAGCTGTTTTTT,CSADPGTALTGELFF
TRBV7-6,many,TRBD2,TRBJ2-7,TGTGCCAGCAGCTTAGGGGCGGGAGCAGGCTACGAGCAGTACTTC,CASSLGAGAGYEQYF
TRBV5-1,NA,TRBD2,TRBJ2-1,TGCGCCAGCAGCTTGTTTGAGAGCCTCCCCGGACTAGCGGGAGCCTACAATGAGCAGTTCTTC,CASSLFESLPGLAGAYNEQFF
TRBV30,many,NA,TRBJ1-1,TGTGCCTGGAGTGTACGGGGACAATGGAAAATGAACACTGAAGCTTTCTTT,CAWSVRGQWKMNTEAFF
TRBV7-2,many,NA,TRBJ1-5,TGTGCCAGCAGCTTAGACAGGGATCAGCCCCAGCATTTT,CASSLDRDQPQHF
TRBV7-2,many,NA,TRBJ2-1,TGTGCCAGCAGCCCCAGCCGCGGAGGCCAGTTCTTC,CASSPSRGGQFF
TRBV28,many,NA,TRBJ1-2,TGTGCCAGCAGCTCATTCAGGGGAGCCTATGGCTACACCTTC,CASSSFRGAYGYTF
TRBV4-2,NA,NA,TRBJ1-5,TGTGCCAGCAGCCAAGGGGACGGGACCGGGACTCCCCAGCATTTT,CASSQGDGTGTPQHF
TRBV7-2,many,NA,TRBJ2-5,TGTGCCAGCAGCTTAGCGGGACACCCCCAAGAGACCCAGTACTTC,CASSLAGHPQETQYF
TRBV7-2,many,NA,TRBJ2-7,TGTGCCAGCAGCACACGCCGGGACTTGACCTACGAGCAGTACTTC,CASSTRRDLTYEQYF
TRBV7-6,many,NA,TRBJ2-3,TGTGCCAGCAGCGAACAGGGTAGAAGGGATATAGATACGCAGTATTTT,CASSEQGRRDIDTQYF
TRBV30,NA,NA,TRBJ2-2,TGTGCCTGGAGGGGAAGGAGTATAAACACCGGGGAGCTGTTTTTT,CAWRGRSINTGELFF
TRBV7-2,many,NA,TRBJ1-5,TGTGCCAGCAGCTTAGAAAAAGGGGGGGCCAATCAGCCCCAGCATTTT,CASSLEKGGANQPQHF
TRBV12-3/TRBV12-4,many,NA,TRBJ1-5,TGTGCCAGCTTGAGGGGGGGGAGCAATCAGCCCCAGCATTTT,CASLRGGSNQPQHF
TRBV29-1,NA,TRBD1,TRBJ1-3,TGCAGCGTGGGACAGGCCGGTTCCTCTGGAAACACCATATATTTT,CSVGQAGSSGNTIYF
TRBV7-8,many,NA,TRBJ1-1,TGTGCCAGCAGCTCCAGAGGGGCAGGAGGGGGGACTGAAGCTTTCTTT,CASSSRGAGGGTEAFF
TRBV28,few,NA,TRBJ2-1,TGTGCCAGCAGTGTGGAGGGTTGGGACTACAATGAGCAGTTCTTC,CASSVEGWDYNEQFF
TRBV7-2,many,TRBD1,TRBJ2-4,TGTGCCAGCAGCTCTCAAAGCACCGGGACAGCTTTAGCCAAAAACATTCAGTACTTC,CASSSQSTGTALAKNIQYF
TRBV19,many,NA,TRBJ1-2,TGTGCCAGTAGTATAGAGCGACGGGGAGCTAACTATGGCTACACCTTC,CASSIERRGANYGYTF
TRBV7-9,many,NA,TRBJ2-4,TGTGCCAGCAGCTTAGACTTCAGGGGGGGGGCCAAAAACATTCAGTACTTC,CASSLDFRGGAKNIQYF
TRBV19,many,TRBD1,TRBJ2-7,TGTGCCAGCCGGTACAGGGGCTCCCACGAGCAGTACTTC,CASRYRGSHEQYF
TRBV12-3/TRBV12-4,NA,NA,TRBJ1-4,TGTGCCAGCAGTTTACGGGGGTTAGGATCTAATGAAAAACTGTTTTTT,CASSLRGLGSNEKLFF
TRBV7-2,many,TRBD2,TRBJ2-7,TGTGCCAGCAGCTCTCAAAGGACTAGCGGGAGGGCAGTCCACTTC,CASSSQRTSGRAVHF
TRBV7-8,many,TRBD2,TRBJ2-7,TGTGCCAGCAGCTTAGGGACTAGCGCACTCTCCTACGAGCAGTACTTC,CASSLGTSALSYEQYF
TRBV6-2/TRBV6-3,NA,NA,TRBJ1-1,TGTGCCATCGACAGAGGGTTTAAAAAGAACACTGAAGCTTTCTTT,CAIDRGFKKNTEAFF
TRBV6-8,many,TRBD1,TRBJ1-1,TGTGCCAGCAGCTCGGACAGGGGGCCCACTGAAGCTTTCTTT,CASSSDRGPTEAFF
TRBV7-2,many,NA,TRBJ2-5,TGTGCCAGCAGCCCCCCCGGGGGCGGGAGCCGACGGGAGACCCAGTACTTC,CASSPPGGGSRRETQYF
TRBV7-2,NA,NA,TRBJ2-7,TGTGCCAGCAGCACCCCGACGGGAACCTACGAGCAGTACTTC,CASSTPTGTYEQYF
TRBV27,few,TRBD2,TRBJ2-3,TGTGCCAGCAGTTTTGTAGCGGGAGCGACAGATACGCAGTATTTT,CASSFVAGATDTQYF
TRBV7-2,many,TRBD1,TRBJ2-1,TGTGCCAGCAGCTTAGCGATCGGGACAGGTTACAATGAGCAGTTCTTC,CASSLAIGTGYNEQFF
TRBV28,many,NA,TRBJ1-5,TGTGCCAGTACTTCACTACCGGAGCCCCAGCATTTT,CASTSLPEPQHF
TRBV5-1,many,TRBD1,TRBJ2-3,TGCGCCAGCAGCTCCCTCACAGGGGGGACAGATACGCAGTATTTT,CASSSLTGGTDTQYF